A selection of T cell receptor beta chains follows, all from one sample in a study of OX40 agonist ivuxolimab in advanced cancers. Using immunoSEQ multiplex PCR, the repertoire was profiled, and TCRdb retains in-frame clones only, with some absent. This sample has 40,000 or so clones, with over 65% found just once. Sequences were derived from CD4+ or CD8+ T cells sorted from blood, sampled in a trial of the OX40 agonist ivuxolimab. The receptors were sampled from an adult with an advanced solid tumor such as melanoma, head and neck, liver or kidney cancer. Each CDR3 is given with its conserved first and last residue. D genes are given only for firm matches. The listing skips clone size in some rows; elsewhere it reads once, few, many or a size class.

v_call,clone_size,d_call,j_call,cdr3_nt,cdr3_aa
TRBV28,-,-,TRBJ1-1,TGTGCCAGCAGTTTCGGGGTTGGCACTGAAGCTTTCTTT,CASSFGVGTEAFF
TRBV11-1,-,TRBD2,TRBJ2-3,TGTGCCAGCAGCCTTAGCCAACTAGCGGCTAGCACAGATACGCAGTATTTT,CASSLSQLAASTDTQYF
TRBV28,-,-,TRBJ1-2,TGTGCCAGCAGTTTACGCAGCTATGGCTACACCTTC,CASSLRSYGYTF
TRBV13,-,-,TRBJ1-1,TGTGCCAGCAGCTTAAACCCAGGGTCGAACACTGAAGCTTTCTTT,CASSLNPGSNTEAFF
TRBV6-6,-,-,TRBJ1-5,TGTGCCAGCGGAATCTATAGCAATCAGCCCCAGCATTTT,CASGIYSNQPQHF
TRBV19,-,-,TRBJ2-7,TGTGCCAGTAGTATACCCGGGACCACTCTGGGGCAGTACTTC,CASSIPGTTLGQYF
TRBV7-9,-,-,TRBJ2-7,TGTGCCAGCAGTCAAGAATCCGGTCGTCCCTACGAGCAGTACTTC,CASSQESGRPYEQYF
TRBV27,few,-,TRBJ1-1,TGTGCCAGCAGTTCAAGTGGGAACACTGAAGCTTTCTTT,CASSSSGNTEAFF
TRBV5-5,-,-,TRBJ2-7,TGTGCCAGCAGCCATAGCTCCTACGAGCAGTACTTC,CASSHSSYEQYF
TRBV28,-,-,TRBJ2-7,TGTGCCAGCAGTTTATGGGGCGAGGGTCCCTACGAGCAGTACTTC,CASSLWGEGPYEQYF
TRBV7-8,-,-,TRBJ1-3,TGTGCCAGCAGCCCAGACGGGGGCCCTGGAAACACCATATATTTT,CASSPDGGPGNTIYF
TRBV7-9,-,-,TRBJ1-4,TGTGCCTCGCGGGGTGGTGAAAAACTGTTTTTT,CASRGGEKLFF
TRBV16,once,-,TRBJ1-1,TGTGCCAGCAGCCATTGGGGCTCGGGGGGCGCGGGCACTGAAGCTTTCTTT,CASSHWGSGGAGTEAFF
TRBV9,-,TRBD1,TRBJ1-3,TGTGCCAGCAGCGTCGACAGGGGGTCCGGAAACACCATATATTTT,CASSVDRGSGNTIYF
TRBV2,-,-,TRBJ1-1,TGTGCCAGCAGTGGAGGGACTGAAGCTTTCTTT,CASSGGTEAFF
TRBV30,-,TRBD1,TRBJ2-1,TGTGCCTGGAGAGCAGACAGGGCTATACCCTACAATGAGCAGTTCTTC,CAWRADRAIPYNEQFF
TRBV6-1,few,TRBD1,TRBJ2-7,TGTGCCAGCAGTGAAGTTCACGGGACAGGGAGTTACGAGCAGTACTTC,CASSEVHGTGSYEQYF
TRBV13,once,TRBD2,TRBJ2-1,TGTGCCAGCAGCCCGGGACTAGCGAACAATGAGCAGTTCTTC,CASSPGLANNEQFF
TRBV19,-,-,TRBJ2-1,TGTGCCAGTAGCATAGTGCTGGACGACGACTCCTACAATGAGCAGTTCTTC,CASSIVLDDDSYNEQFF
TRBV4-1,-,-,TRBJ2-1,TGCGCCAGCAGCCAGTGGGGGGACAATGAGCAGTTCTTC,CASSQWGDNEQFF
TRBV28,-,TRBD1,TRBJ1-2,TGTGCCAGCAGTTTATGGGTCCGGGACAGGGGGCTGGGCTATGGCTACACCTTC,CASSLWVRDRGLGYGYTF
TRBV19,-,-,TRBJ1-6,TGTGCCAGTAGTATTGGACAAACTTCACCCCTCCACTTT,CASSIGQTSPLHF
TRBV15,-,-,TRBJ2-6,TGTGCCACCAGCCCTGACCAGGCTACTGGGGCCAACGTCCTGACTTTC,CATSPDQATGANVLTF
TRBV11-2,-,-,TRBJ2-7,TGTGCCAGCAGCTTGGGCCCGAGGTACGAGCAGTACTTC,CASSLGPRYEQYF
TRBV7-6,-,-,TRBJ2-5,TGTGCCAGCAGTGAGAGGAGGGGTGAGACCCAGTACTTC,CASSERRGETQYF
TRBV20-1,few,-,TRBJ1-4,TGCAGTGCTAGAGAGGGGGGAAAACTGTTTTTT,CSAREGGKLFF
TRBV28,-,TRBD1,TRBJ1-5,TGTGCCAGCAGTACAGGGGGCGGTCAGCCCCAGCATTTT,CASSTGGGQPQHF
TRBV5-4,-,-,TRBJ2-3,TGTGCCAGCAGCTTGGATCTAGGGAGCAACCCAGATACGCAGTATTTT,CASSLDLGSNPDTQYF
TRBV27,-,-,TRBJ1-5,TGTGCCAGCAGTTTTTCGGGTAGCAATCAGCCCCAGCATTTT,CASSFSGSNQPQHF
TRBV28,once,-,TRBJ1-1,TGTGCCAGCAGTTTTGGGGGGCGCGGCACTGAAGCTTTCTTT,CASSFGGRGTEAFF
TRBV11-2,-,TRBD1,TRBJ2-7,TGTGCCAGCACCGACAGGGGGGCTCGGGAGCAGTACTTC,CASTDRGAREQYF
TRBV7-9,-,TRBD1,TRBJ1-2,TGTGCCAGCAGCTTTGAAGGGACAGCCTATGGCTACACCTTC,CASSFEGTAYGYTF
TRBV6-1,-,-,TRBJ1-5,TGTGCCAGCAGTGTCGGGGATATAGCAAATCAGCCCCAGCATTTT,CASSVGDIANQPQHF
TRBV30,-,TRBD2,TRBJ2-5,TGTGCCTGGAGTACCTCCCTAGGGGGACTAGGAGAGGAGACCCAGTACTTC,CAWSTSLGGLGEETQYF
TRBV5-1,few,-,TRBJ2-2,TGCGCCAGCAGCCCGTACCAGGGGATGGTCACCGGGGAGCTGTTTTTT,CASSPYQGMVTGELFF
TRBV6-5,-,-,TRBJ2-2,TGTGCCAGCACCGAAGGGGCGAGCGGGGAGCTGTTTTTT,CASTEGASGELFF
TRBV19,-,TRBD2,TRBJ2-7,TGTGCCAGTACCCCATCTAGCGGGAGTGGCGCCTACGAGCAGTACTTC,CASTPSSGSGAYEQYF
TRBV5-8,-,TRBD1,TRBJ1-1,TGTGCCAGCAGCTTAAAGGGGGCTGGAACTGAAGCTTTCTTT,CASSLKGAGTEAFF
TRBV28,-,TRBD1,TRBJ2-7,TGTGCCAGCAGGTTGACAGGGGGCTACGAGCAGTACTTC,CASRLTGGYEQYF